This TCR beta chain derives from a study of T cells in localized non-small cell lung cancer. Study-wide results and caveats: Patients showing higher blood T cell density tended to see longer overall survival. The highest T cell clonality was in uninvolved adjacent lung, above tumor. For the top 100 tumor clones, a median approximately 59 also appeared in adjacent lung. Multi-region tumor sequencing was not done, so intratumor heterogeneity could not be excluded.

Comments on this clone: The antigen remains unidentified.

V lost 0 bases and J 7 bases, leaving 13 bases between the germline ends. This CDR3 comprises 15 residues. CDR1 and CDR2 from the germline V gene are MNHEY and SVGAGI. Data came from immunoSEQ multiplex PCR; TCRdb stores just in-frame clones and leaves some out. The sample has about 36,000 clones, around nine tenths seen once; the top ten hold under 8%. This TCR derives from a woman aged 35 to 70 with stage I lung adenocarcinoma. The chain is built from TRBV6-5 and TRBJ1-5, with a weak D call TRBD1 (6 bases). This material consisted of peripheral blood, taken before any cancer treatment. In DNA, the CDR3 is TGTGCCAGCAGTTACTCGAGGGGAGGGGGGCAGCCCCAGCATTTT. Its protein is CASSYSRGGGQPQHF.